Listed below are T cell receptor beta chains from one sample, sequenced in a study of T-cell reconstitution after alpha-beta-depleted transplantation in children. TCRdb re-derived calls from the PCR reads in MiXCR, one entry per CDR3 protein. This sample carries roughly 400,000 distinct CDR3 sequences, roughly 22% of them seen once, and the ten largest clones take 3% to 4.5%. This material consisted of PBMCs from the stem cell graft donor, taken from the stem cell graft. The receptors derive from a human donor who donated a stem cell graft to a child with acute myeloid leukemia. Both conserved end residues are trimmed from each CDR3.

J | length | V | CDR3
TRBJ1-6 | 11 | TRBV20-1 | SARGTGQGRPH
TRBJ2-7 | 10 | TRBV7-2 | ASSLGGAPKH
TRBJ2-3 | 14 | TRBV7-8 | ASSYPGTSLSDTQY
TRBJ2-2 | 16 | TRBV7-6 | ASSFLSFRTANTGELF
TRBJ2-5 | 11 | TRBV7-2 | ASSSGFGETQY
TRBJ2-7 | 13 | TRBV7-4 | ASSLSDSSGWEQY
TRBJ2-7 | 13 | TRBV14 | ASSQVGSGGSEQY
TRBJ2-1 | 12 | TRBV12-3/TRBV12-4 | ASSLTSGGDEQF
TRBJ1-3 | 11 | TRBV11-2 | ASSLNPGNTIY
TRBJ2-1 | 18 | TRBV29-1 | SPRGGGLEVLQVPYNEQF
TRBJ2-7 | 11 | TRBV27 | ASSTLGGNEQY
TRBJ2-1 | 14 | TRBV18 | ASSPDRAYHINEQF
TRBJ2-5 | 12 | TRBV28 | ASTNQGFGETQY
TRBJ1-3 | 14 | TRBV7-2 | ASSKGTGAMGNTIY
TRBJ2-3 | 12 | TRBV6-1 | ASRPGLGTDTQY
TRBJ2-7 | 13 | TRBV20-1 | SAKGYLGPSYEQY
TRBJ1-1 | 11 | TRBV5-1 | ASSRVQNTEAF
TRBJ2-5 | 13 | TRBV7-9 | ASSINVGGEETQY
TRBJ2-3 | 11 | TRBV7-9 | ASNPRGTDTQY
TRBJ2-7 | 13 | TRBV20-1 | SARDGTGGIYEQY
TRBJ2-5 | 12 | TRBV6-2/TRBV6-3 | ASSPPRDLETQY
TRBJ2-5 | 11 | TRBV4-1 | ASSQVSQETQY
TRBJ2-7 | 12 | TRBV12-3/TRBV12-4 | ASSLGDPIYEQY
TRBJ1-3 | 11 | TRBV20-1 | SEDRGVGNTIY
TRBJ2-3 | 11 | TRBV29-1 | SGGQEKTDTQY
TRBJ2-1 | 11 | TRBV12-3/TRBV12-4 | ASSLNTRNEQF
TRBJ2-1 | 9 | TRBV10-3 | AISDLRTTT
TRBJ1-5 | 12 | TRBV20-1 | SARDLTRGQPQH
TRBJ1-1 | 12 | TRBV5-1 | ASSLGQVNTEAF
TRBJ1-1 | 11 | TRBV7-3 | ASSQAVTTEAF
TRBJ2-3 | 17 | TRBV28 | ASSLLRWGASGSSDTQY
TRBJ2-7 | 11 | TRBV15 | ATRGQGGNEQY
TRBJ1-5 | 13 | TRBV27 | ASSPGGLGNQPQH
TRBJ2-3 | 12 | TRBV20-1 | SALGLHFTDTQY
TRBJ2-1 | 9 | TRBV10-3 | AISEGREQF
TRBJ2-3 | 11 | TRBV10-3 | AGGTGNTDTQY
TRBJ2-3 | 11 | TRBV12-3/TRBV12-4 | ASSPAGENTQY
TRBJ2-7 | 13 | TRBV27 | ASSFSDSNSYEQY
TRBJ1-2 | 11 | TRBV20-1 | SARVGHNYGYT
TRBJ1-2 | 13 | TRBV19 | ASMDRGLKAYGYT
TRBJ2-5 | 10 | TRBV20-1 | SAALDLETQY
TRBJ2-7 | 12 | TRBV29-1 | SVEYQSTPYEQY
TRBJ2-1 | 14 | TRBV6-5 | ASSYSLTGRKNEQF
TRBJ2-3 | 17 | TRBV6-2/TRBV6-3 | ASSYDSSGLSGQTDTQY
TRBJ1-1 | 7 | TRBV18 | ATEAGAF
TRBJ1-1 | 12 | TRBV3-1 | ASSQDGMNTEAF
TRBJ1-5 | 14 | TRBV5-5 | ASSGTGQGAGQPQH
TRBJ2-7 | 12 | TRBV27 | ASSVAPAGYEQY
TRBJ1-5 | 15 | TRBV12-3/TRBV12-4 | ASSPQPQGIRNQPQH
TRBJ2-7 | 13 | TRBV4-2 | ASSQDRDYSYEQY
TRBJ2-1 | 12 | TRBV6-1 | ASRTSGSFNEQF
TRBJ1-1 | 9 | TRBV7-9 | AAQQNTEAF
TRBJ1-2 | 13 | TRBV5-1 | ASSVTGGNNYGYT
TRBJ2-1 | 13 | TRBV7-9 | ASSLRRAGTNEQF
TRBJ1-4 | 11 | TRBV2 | ASSAYREEKLF
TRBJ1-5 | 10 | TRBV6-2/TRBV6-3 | ASSSFSQPQH
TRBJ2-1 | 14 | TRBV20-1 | SAPKNPTGNYNEQF
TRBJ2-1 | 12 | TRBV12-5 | ASGLEGRLNEQF
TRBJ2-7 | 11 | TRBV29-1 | SVGTGGEGIQY
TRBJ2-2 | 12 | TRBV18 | ASSPLGGNGELF